These 27 T cell receptor beta chains were all obtained from the same sample, sequenced in a study of cytomegalovirus exposure and HLA in healthy donors. With 60 Vbeta and 13 Jbeta primers, the PCR was carried out. Profiled with immunoSEQ multiplex PCR; TCRdb holds only in-frame clones, not every one. The table has about 190,000 clones, roughly 88% seen once; the top ten hold 1.2%. The sequenced sample was PBMCs. Every receptor here comes from a boy aged 2-9 years in good health and CMV-seronegative.

The rearrangement uses TRBV7-7 and TRBJ2-2; maybe TRBD1 (6 bases). V shed 5 bases and J shed 1 base, with 8 bases lying between them. There are 14 residues in the CDR3. Per germline, CDR1 SSHAT and CDR2 FNYEAQ (reference sequence). CDR3 in amino acids: CASSRDKNTGELFF. CDR3 coding DNA: TGTGCCAGCAGCCGGGACAAGAACACCGGGGAGCTGTTTTTT.

The chain employs TRBV20-1 and TRBJ1-1, with no clear D. The germline gives CDR1 DFQATT, CDR2 SNEGSKA (reference sequence). This CDR3 comprises 11 residues. The V end was cut by 2 bases, the J end by 6 bases, with 7 bases between. CDR3: CSARTGAEAFF. CDR3 in DNA: TGCAGTGCTAGAACCGGGGCTGAAGCTTTCTTT.

The chain couples TRBV30 to TRBJ2-7, with a weak D call TRBD1 (6 bases). CDR1 and CDR2 (germline): GTSNPN, SVGIG (reference sequence). The CDR3 has 15 amino acids. V shed 4 bases and J shed 2 bases, with 18 bases lying between them. The CDR3 region is CAWTPLNTGTYEQYF. The CDR3 DNA follows: TGTGCCTGGACTCCACTAAATACAGGGACCTACGAGCAGTACTTC.

The chain has TRBV14 and TRBJ2-3, with a weak D call TRBD2 (5 bases). The CDR3 spans 15 residues. CDR1 is SGHDN and CDR2 is FVKESK in the germline V gene. V lost 1 base, J lost 5 bases, and 13 bases lay in between. The DNA for the CDR3 is TGTGCCAGCAGCCAAGGGCGACTAAGGAAAGATACGCAGTATTTT. Protein sequence: CASSQGRLRKDTQYF. The full variable domain, completed using reference TRBV14 and TRBJ2-3, is EAGVTQFPSHSVIEKGQTVTLRCDPISGHDNLYWYRRVMGKEIKFLLHFVKESKQDESGMPNNRFLAERTGGTYSTLKVQPAELEDSGVYFCASSQGRLRKDTQYFGPGTRLTVL.

The chain recombines TRBV29-1 with TRBJ1-2; 9 bases align to TRBD1. Germline V gene lookup returns CDR1 SQVTM and CDR2 ANQGSEA. V lost 5 bases to trimming and J lost 2 bases; unmatched junction nucleotides: 3. There are 13 residues in the CDR3. The CDR3 DNA sequence: TGCAGCGTTCCCGGGACAGGGAACTATGGCTACACCTTC. Protein product: CSVPGTGNYGYTF. The variable domain in full, with the rest retrieved from reference TRBV29-1 and TRBJ1-2, is SAVISQKPSRDICQRGTSLTIQCQVDSQVTMMFWYRQQPGQSLTLIATANQGSEATYESGFVIDKFPISRPNLTFSTLTVSNMSPEDSSIYLCSVPGTGNYGYTFGSGTRLTVV.

The chain links TRBV5-1 to TRBJ1-1, with D uncertain. Trimming took off 5 bases at V and 8 bases at J, with 13 bases between the two ends. The CDR3 covers 12 residues. In germline, CDR1 is SGHRS, CDR2 YFSETQ. The CDR3 sequence: CASSSGGSEAFF. The CDR3 region has the DNA TGCGCCAGCAGTTCCGGTGGTTCGGAAGCTTTCTTT.

The chain has TRBV30 and TRBJ2-7; perhaps TRBD2 as D (7 bases). The CDR3 has 18 amino acids. The ends were cut back, 2 bases at V and 4 bases at J, with 27 bases in the middle. Germline CDR1 and CDR2: GTSNPN and SVGIG (reference sequence). The chain's CDR3 is CAWSRGAVMGGRGYEQYF. The CDR3, as DNA: TGTGCCTGGAGTCGGGGGGCGGTCATGGGCGGGAGAGGGTACGAGCAGTACTTC.

V is TRBV30 and J is TRBJ2-2, with a tentative D call TRBD2 (5 bases). This CDR3 spans 14 amino acids. The germline V gene encodes CDR1 GTSNPN and CDR2 SVGIG (reference sequence). V was cut by 4 bases and J by 5 bases, with 14 bases left in between. The DNA for the CDR3 is TGTGCCTGGAAAAGGGAGTTGGGAACCGGGGAGCTGTTTTTT. Its protein product is CAWKRELGTGELFF.

This rearrangement joins TRBV5-1 to TRBJ2-7; D not certain. This CDR3 spans 13 amino acids. Trimming stripped 1 base from V and 0 bases from J, with 5 bases between. Germline V gene sequence: CDR1 SGHRS, CDR2 YFSETQ. DNA of the CDR3: TGCGCCAGCAGCTTGCACAGCTCCTACGAGCAGTACTTC. It specifies CASSLHSSYEQYF.

The V and J genes are TRBV18 and TRBJ2-2; D may be TRBD1 (5 bases). V was clipped by 1 base and J by 7 bases, with 16 bases between them. This CDR3 comprises 16 residues. Germline V gene lookup returns CDR1 KGHSH and CDR2 LQKENI. This chain's CDR3 is CASSPRPGHEYGELFF. The DNA of the CDR3 is TGTGCCAGCTCACCACGCCCTGGACACGAATACGGGGAGCTGTTTTTT. Combining the CDR3 with reference TRBV18 and TRBJ2-2 gives the whole variable domain NAGVMQNPRHLVRRRGQEARLRCSPMKGHSHVYWYRQLPEEGLKFMVYLQKENIIDESGMPKERFSAEFPKEGPSILRIQQVVRGDSAAYFCASSPRPGHEYGELFFGEGSRLTVL.

The rearrangement joins TRBV9 to TRBJ1-2; 9 bases agree with TRBD1. Germline loops: CDR1 SGDLS, CDR2 YYNGEE. V lost 3 bases to trimming and J lost 2 bases; unmatched junction nucleotides: 8. This CDR3 is 16 amino acids long. CDR3 DNA sequence: TGTGCCAGCAGCGCAACCCCGGACAGGGGAAACTATGGCTACACCTTC. This sequence encodes CASSATPDRGNYGYTF.

The rearrangement links TRBV18 to TRBJ2-3; 12 bases are a match to TRBD2. This CDR3 comprises 17 residues. CDR1 is KGHSH, CDR2 LQKENI, per germline. J was trimmed by 2 bases and V by 1 base; bases with no gene match: 4. The DNA of the CDR3 is TGTGCCAGCTCACCACGACTAGCGGGAGATATCACAGATACGCAGTATTTT. Its translation: CASSPRLAGDITDTQYF. The full variable domain, rest sourced from reference TRBV18 and TRBJ2-3, is NAGVMQNPRHLVRRRGQEARLRCSPMKGHSHVYWYRQLPEEGLKFMVYLQKENIIDESGMPKERFSAEFPKEGPSILRIQQVVRGDSAAYFCASSPRLAGDITDTQYFGPGTRLTVL.

The chain recombines TRBV6-6 with TRBJ2-1, with TRBD1 as a possible D gene (6 bases). The CDR3 contains 15 residues. Trimming shortened V by 4 bases and J by 5 bases, and 15 bases separated the two germline ends. Germline assignment: CDR1 MNHNY and CDR2 SVGAGI (reference sequence). CDR3 sequence: CASSSTGLGNNEQFF. The CDR3 DNA follows: TGTGCCAGCAGTTCGACAGGCCTAGGCAACAATGAGCAGTTCTTC.

In its sample, this clone was seen a few times. The chain has TRBV6-5 and TRBJ2-1; 12 positions agree with TRBD2. The CDR3 spans 15 residues. The germline gives CDR1 MNHEY, CDR2 SVGAGI. The V gene end was trimmed by 5 bases and the J gene end by 3 bases; junction bases not matched to a gene: 2. The CDR3 DNA reads as TGTGCCAGCAGTATACTAGCGGGAGGCTACAATGAGCAGTTCTTC. Its protein is CASSILAGGYNEQFF.

The chain recombines TRBV30 with TRBJ1-3; D may be TRBD1 (5 bases). Per germline, CDR1 GTSNPN and CDR2 SVGIG (reference sequence). The CDR3 extends over 14 amino acids. The ends were cut back, 1 base at V and 2 bases at J, with 9 bases in the middle. CDR3 DNA sequence: TGTGCCTGGAGTGGGGACTGGGCTGGAAACACCATATATTTT. This encodes CAWSGDWAGNTIYF.

The J gene is TRBJ1-1, the V gene TRBV11-2; 7 bases are a match to TRBD1. The length of the CDR3 is 15 residues. The V and J ends lost 1 base and 6 bases, in that order; junction bases with no gene match: 8. The germline V gene has CDR1 SGHAT and CDR2 FQNNGV. As DNA, the CDR3 is TGTGCCAGCAGCTTAGTTCAGGGGGGTGTGGCTGAAGCTTTCTTT. It yields the protein CASSLVQGGVAEAFF. Full variable domain (remainder filled in from reference TRBV11-2 and TRBJ1-1): EAGVAQSPRYKIIEKRQSVAFWCNPISGHATLYWYQQILGQGPKLLIQFQNNGVVDDSQLPKDRFSAERLKGVDSTLKIQPAKLEDSAVYLCASSLVQGGVAEAFFGQGTRLTVV.

The rearrangement joins TRBV6-1 to TRBJ2-4; the match to TRBD1 covers 7 bases. There are 15 residues in the CDR3. The germline V gene has CDR1 MNHNS and CDR2 SASEGT. Trimming took 5 bases from V and 9 from J; bases not matched to a gene: 13. In DNA form, the CDR3 reads TGTGCCAGCAGTCCCCGGCAGGGGGTGGGTAGCATTCAGTACTTC. It codes for CASSPRQGVGSIQYF.

V and J are TRBV7-6 and TRBJ2-1, with 11 nucleotides matching TRBD2. The V and J ends lost 0 bases and 4 bases, in that order; junction bases with no gene match: 2. The CDR3 has 16 residues. Germline V gene sequence: CDR1 SGHVS, CDR2 FNYEAQ. The CDR3 nucleotides read TGTGCCAGCAGCTTAGCGGGACTAGCGGATTACAATGAGCAGTTCTTC. Its translation is CASSLAGLADYNEQFF.

A remark on this clone: The junction does not match germline at one end; this may be a read error. The chain has TRBV29-1 and TRBJ2-6; perhaps TRBD2 as D (6 bases). Looked up from germline, CDR1 is SQVTM and CDR2 is ANQGSEA. The CDR3 consists of 15 residues. The CDR3 region is CSVGERVSGANGLTF. In DNA form, the CDR3 reads TGCAGCGTTGGGGAGCGGGTATCTGGGGCCAACGGCCTGACTTTC.

The genes are TRBV6-5 and TRBJ2-6, with TRBD1 matching over 7 bases. V was pared by 6 bases and J by 4 bases, with 6 bases of the junction left unmatched. In germline, CDR1 is MNHEY, CDR2 SVGAGI. CDR3 size: 15 residues. This chain's CDR3 is CASSPTGAGANVLTF. CDR3 in DNA: TGTGCCAGCAGCCCTACAGGGGCGGGGGCCAACGTCCTGACTTTC.

V gene TRBV4-2 combines with J gene TRBJ2-3, with D unclear. V was clipped by 0 bases and J by 0 bases, with 4 bases between them. The V gene's germline CDR1 is LGHNA and CDR2 YNFKEQ. The CDR3 spans 14 residues. The CDR3 spells CASSQDSSTDTQYF. For the CDR3, the DNA is TGTGCCAGCAGCCAAGATAGTAGCACAGATACGCAGTATTTT.

The chain joins TRBV27 to TRBJ2-3; 9 positions agree with TRBD2. Trimming took 8 bases from V and 4 from J; bases not matched to a gene: 10. CDR1 MNHEY and CDR2 SMNVEV come from the germline V gene (reference sequence). The CDR3 length is 15 residues. CDR3 coding DNA: TGTGCCAGCGGATCGCGGGGGGGCGGGGCAGATACGCAGTATTTT. Protein: CASGSRGGGADTQYF.

This rearrangement joins TRBV5-6 to TRBJ2-3; D is perhaps TRBD2 (6 bases). CDR1 and CDR2 from the germline V gene are SGHDT and YYEEEE. V dropped 3 bases and J dropped 6 bases, with 17 bases sitting between them. CDR3 size: 15 residues. CDR3 region: CASSSGASAYDTQYF. The CDR3 DNA reads as TGTGCCAGCAGCTCCGGGGCTAGCGCGTACGATACGCAGTATTTT. The whole variable domain, filled in from reference TRBV5-6 and TRBJ2-3, reads DAGVTQSPTHLIKTRGQQVTLRCSPKSGHDTVSWYQQALGQGPQFIFQYYEEEERQRGNFPDRFSGHQFPNYSSELNVNALLLGDSALYLCASSSGASAYDTQYFGPGTRLTVL.

The table lists this clone with a count of one. The chain combines TRBV5-6 with TRBJ2-3, with 7 bases aligning to TRBD1. The CDR3 has 15 residues. J was trimmed by 2 bases and V by 4 bases; bases with no gene match: 7. From germline, CDR1 is SGHDT and CDR2 YYEEEE. CDR3 coding DNA: TGTGCCAGCAGCGTGAGGGGGCTAGTCACAGATACGCAGTATTTT. Amino acids: CASSVRGLVTDTQYF.

The gene calls are TRBV2 and TRBJ2-7; 7 positions agree with TRBD2. Trimming at V came to 9 bases and at J to 1 base, leaving 12 bases not matched to a gene. CDR1 and CDR2 (germline): SNHLY, FYNNEI. CDR3 size: 15 residues. CDR3 amino acids: CASLPIAGLSYEQYF. The CDR3 coding sequence is TGTGCCAGTCTACCTATAGCGGGCTTATCCTACGAGCAGTACTTC.

This clone was observed a single time. The chain uses TRBV5-8 and TRBJ2-4, with a weak D call TRBD2 (5 bases). This CDR3 contains 14 residues. V was pared by 0 bases and J by 7 bases, with 11 bases between. Germline loops: CDR1 SGHTS, CDR2 YDEGEE. This CDR3 reads CASSLGLARNIQYF. Written as DNA, the CDR3 is TGTGCCAGCAGCTTGGGGCTAGCACGGAACATTCAGTACTTC.

The chain uses TRBV19 and TRBJ2-7, with D unresolved. CDR3 length equals 13 residues. With 3 bases removed from V and 4 bases from J, the gap between germline ends came to 10 bases. Germline V lookup: CDR1 LNHDA, CDR2 SQIVND (reference sequence). The CDR3 nucleotides read TGTGCCAGTAGTATTAGGAGAGGATACGAGCAGTACTTC. This gives the protein CASSIRRGYEQYF.